This entry features one T cell receptor beta chain sequence. Its target is not known. The CDR3 consists of 14 residues. Germline CDR1 reads SGDLS; CDR2 reads YYNGEE. V trimming: 4 bases; J trimming: 7 bases; junction bases outside the gene matches: 5. Healthy HIV-negative adults without recent acute infections or vaccinations served as donors. Subsets obtained from CD4+ cells comprised CD45RA+ naive and CD45RA-negative memory cells. These data are taken from a study of shared clonotypes between healthy human individuals. Study-level findings and limits: Sampling covered nothing but blood. Tissue TCR repertoires likely differ from those found in blood.

In the authors' methods: Junction-only sequences without quality scores were provided by ImmunoSEQ, so filtering was different. This table comes from immunoSEQ multiplex PCR, and its TCRdb copy is limited to in-frame clones, with some not included. V, J and clone size derive from that table, while D and trimming were established from the DNA sequence. The data hold about a million clones, with 70% to 80% observed a single time. The gene calls are TRBV9 and TRBJ1-4, with 9 bases lining up with TRBD1. The material sequenced was memory CD4+ T cells from PBMCs. Subset denoted: CD45RA-negative fraction. This receptor was identified in a man between 18 and 29 years old in good health. Some clones in this sample may be carry-over from other donors' samples. The CDR3 region has the DNA TGTGCCAGCAGCCTAGGGACAGGGTTTGAAAAACTGTTTTTT. Protein product: CASSLGTGFEKLFF.